The following is a T cell receptor beta chain sequence with its context. What it binds is not known. A single base is all that separates this from a far larger clone, so a read error is likely. At the DNA level, this CDR3 is encoded by other sequences in the same sample as well. The V and J ends lost 5 bases and 1 base, in that order; junction bases with no gene match: 12. The CDR3 is 18 amino acids. Per the germline V gene, CDR1 is MDHEN and CDR2 is SYDVKM. The data were obtained in a study of shared clonotypes between healthy human individuals. Findings of the study overall: The study sampled only blood, and tissue repertoires likely differ.

Method: immunoSEQ multiplex PCR; TCRdb's copy keeps in-frame clones and lacks some. The data contain around 440,000 clones, over 60% of them singletons. The receptor was derived from a woman aged 40 to 55 in good health. Some clones in this sample may be carry-over from other donors' samples. The chain couples TRBV28 to TRBJ1-5; 9 positions agree with TRBD1. Sequencing was carried out using PBMCs. CDR3 sequence: CASSPTGGYRSSNQPQHF. CDR3 nucleotides: TGTGCCAGCAGTCCTACAGGGGGCTACAGGTCAAGCAATCAGCCCCAGCATTTT.